This T cell receptor beta chain derives from a study of blood T cell repertoires in COVID-19. Only in-frame clones appear in the TCRdb table, and some are missing; sequencing was by immunoSEQ multiplex PCR. The data show 100,000 to 120,000 clones, approximately 80% seen once. There are 16 residues in the CDR3. In germline, CDR1 is SGHRS, CDR2 YFSETQ. Between the trimmed V and J ends, which lost 0 bases and 0 bases, there was a span of 10 bases. This chain joins TRBV5-1 and TRBJ2-1, with D tentatively TRBD1 (5 bases). Sequencing used peripheral blood. This TCR was sampled from a woman aged 70-85 years with acute or convalescent COVID-19. CDR3 sequence reads: CASSLVRGGSYNEQFF. As DNA, the CDR3 is TGCGCCAGCAGCTTGGTTAGGGGCGGCTCCTACAATGAGCAGTTCTTC.